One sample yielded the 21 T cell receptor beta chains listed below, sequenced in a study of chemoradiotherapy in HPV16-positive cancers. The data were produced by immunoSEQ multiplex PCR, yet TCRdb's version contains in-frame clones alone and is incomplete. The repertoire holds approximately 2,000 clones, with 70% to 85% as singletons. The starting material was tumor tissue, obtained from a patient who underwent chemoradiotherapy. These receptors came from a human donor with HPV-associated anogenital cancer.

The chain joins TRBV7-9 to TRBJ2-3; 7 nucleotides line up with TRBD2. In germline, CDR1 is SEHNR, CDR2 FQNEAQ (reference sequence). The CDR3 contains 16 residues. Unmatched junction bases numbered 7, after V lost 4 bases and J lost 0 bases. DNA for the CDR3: TGTGCCAGCAGCTCCTCGAATAGCGGGAGCACAGATACGCAGTATTTT. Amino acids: CASSSSNSGSTDTQYF.

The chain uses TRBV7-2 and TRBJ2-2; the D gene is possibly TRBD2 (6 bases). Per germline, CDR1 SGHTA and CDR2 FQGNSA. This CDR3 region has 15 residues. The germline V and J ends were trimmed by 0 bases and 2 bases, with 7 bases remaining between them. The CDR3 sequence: CASSLAGGNTGELFF. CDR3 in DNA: TGTGCCAGCAGCTTAGCGGGAGGAAACACCGGGGAGCTGTTTTTT.

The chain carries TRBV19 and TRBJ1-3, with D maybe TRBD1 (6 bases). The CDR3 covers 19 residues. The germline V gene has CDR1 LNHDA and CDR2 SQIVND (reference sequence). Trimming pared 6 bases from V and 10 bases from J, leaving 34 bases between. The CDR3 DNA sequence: TGTGCCAGTAGGCATAGCCGGACAGCTTTTAGTTCCACCAAAGGGACCATATATTTT. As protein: CASRHSRTAFSSTKGTIYF.

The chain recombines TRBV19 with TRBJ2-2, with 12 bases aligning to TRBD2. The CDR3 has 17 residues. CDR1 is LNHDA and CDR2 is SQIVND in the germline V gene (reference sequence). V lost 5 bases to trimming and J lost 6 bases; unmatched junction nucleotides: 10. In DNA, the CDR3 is TGTGCCAGTAGTGGAGGACTAGCGGGATGGGTGGCCGGGGAGCTGTTTTTT. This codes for CASSGGLAGWVAGELFF.

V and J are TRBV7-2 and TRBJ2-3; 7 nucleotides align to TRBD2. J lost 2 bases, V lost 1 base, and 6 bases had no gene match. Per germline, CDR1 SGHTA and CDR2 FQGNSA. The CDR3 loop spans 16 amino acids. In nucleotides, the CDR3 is TGTGCCAGCAGCTTAGTGTTAGCGGGCTACACAGATACGCAGTATTTT. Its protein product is CASSLVLAGYTDTQYF.

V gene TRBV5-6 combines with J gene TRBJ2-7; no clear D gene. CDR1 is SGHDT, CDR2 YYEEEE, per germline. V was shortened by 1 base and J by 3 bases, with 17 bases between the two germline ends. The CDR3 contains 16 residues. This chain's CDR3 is CASSLRRNGKSYEQYF. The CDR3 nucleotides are TGTGCCAGCAGCTTGCGTAGGAACGGCAAGAGCTACGAGCAGTACTTC.

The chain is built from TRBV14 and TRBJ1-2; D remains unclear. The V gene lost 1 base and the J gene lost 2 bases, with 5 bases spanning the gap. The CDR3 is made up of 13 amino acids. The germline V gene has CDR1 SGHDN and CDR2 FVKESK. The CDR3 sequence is CASSQVVNYGYTF. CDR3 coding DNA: TGTGCCAGCAGCCAAGTTGTCAACTATGGCTACACCTTC.

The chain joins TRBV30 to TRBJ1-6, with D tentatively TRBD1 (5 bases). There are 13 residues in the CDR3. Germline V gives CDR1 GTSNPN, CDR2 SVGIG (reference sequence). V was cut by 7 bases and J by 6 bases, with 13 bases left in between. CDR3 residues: CASHRGFNSPLHF. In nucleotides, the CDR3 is TGTGCCTCCCACCGGGGGTTTAATTCACCCCTCCACTTT. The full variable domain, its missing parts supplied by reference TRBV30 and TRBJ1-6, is SQTIHQWPATLVQPVGSPLSLECTVEGTSNPNLYWYRQAAGRGLQLLFYSVGIGQISSEVPQNLSASRPQDRQFILSSKKLLLSDSGFYLCASHRGFNSPLHFGNGTRLTVT.

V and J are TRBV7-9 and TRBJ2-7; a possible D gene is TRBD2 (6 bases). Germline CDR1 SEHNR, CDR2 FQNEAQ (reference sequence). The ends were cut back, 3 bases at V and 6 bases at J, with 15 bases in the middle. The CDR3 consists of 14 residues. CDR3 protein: CASSLRLDPSEQYF. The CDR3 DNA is TGTGCCAGCAGCTTGCGACTAGACCCCTCCGAGCAGTACTTC.

CDR3 nucleotides: TGCGCCAGCAGCCTAGGACTAGCGGGAGGTGAGCAGTACTTC. Its translation: CASSLGLAGGEQYF. The chain uses TRBV5-1 and TRBJ2-7, with 14 bases aligning to TRBD2. The V and J ends lost 4 bases and 7 bases, in that order; junction bases with no gene match: 4. Germline CDR1 and CDR2: SGHRS and YFSETQ. The CDR3 length is 14 residues.

CDR3 residues: CASSSIWDQSYEQYF. CDR3 coding DNA: TGTGCCAGTAGTTCAATTTGGGACCAATCCTACGAGCAGTACTTC. The chain employs TRBV19 and TRBJ2-7; tentatively, D is TRBD1 or TRBD2 (5 bases each). CDR1 is LNHDA and CDR2 is SQIVND in the germline V gene (reference sequence). The CDR3 runs 15 residues. The germline V and J ends were trimmed by 5 bases and 1 base, with 15 bases remaining between them.

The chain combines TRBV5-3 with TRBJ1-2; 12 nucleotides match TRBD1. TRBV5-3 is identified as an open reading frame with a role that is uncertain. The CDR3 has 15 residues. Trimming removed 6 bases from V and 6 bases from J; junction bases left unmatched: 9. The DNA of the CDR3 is TGTGCCAGAAATTTCCTCCGGGACAGGGGGCATGGCTACACCTTC. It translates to CARNFLRDRGHGYTF.

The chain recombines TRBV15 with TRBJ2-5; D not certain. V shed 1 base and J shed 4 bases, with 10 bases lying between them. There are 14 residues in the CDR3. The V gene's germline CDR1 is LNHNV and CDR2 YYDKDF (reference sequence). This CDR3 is CATSRGATIETQYF. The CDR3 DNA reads TGTGCCACCAGCAGAGGAGCGACGATAGAGACCCAGTACTTC. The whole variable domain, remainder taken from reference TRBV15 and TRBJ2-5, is DAMVIQNPRYQVTQFGKPVTLSCSQTLNHNVMYWYQQKSSQAPKLLFHYYDKDFNNEADTPDNFQSRRPNTSFCFLDIRSPGLGDTAMYLCATSRGATIETQYFGPGTRLLVL.

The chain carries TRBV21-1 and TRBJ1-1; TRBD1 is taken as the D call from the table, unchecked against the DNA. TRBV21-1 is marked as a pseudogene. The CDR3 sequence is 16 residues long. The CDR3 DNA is TGTGCCAGCTCCTACCGGGACAGGGGATACTCCACTGAAGCTTTCTTT. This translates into CASSYRDRGYSTEAFF.

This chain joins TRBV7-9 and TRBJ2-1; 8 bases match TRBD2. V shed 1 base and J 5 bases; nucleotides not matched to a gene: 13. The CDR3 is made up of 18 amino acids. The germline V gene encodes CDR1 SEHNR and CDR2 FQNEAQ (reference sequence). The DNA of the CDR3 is TGTGCCAGCAGCTTAGTTCGGGGGGGGGCTAGCGGAGACAATGAGCAGTTCTTC. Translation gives CASSLVRGGASGDNEQFF.

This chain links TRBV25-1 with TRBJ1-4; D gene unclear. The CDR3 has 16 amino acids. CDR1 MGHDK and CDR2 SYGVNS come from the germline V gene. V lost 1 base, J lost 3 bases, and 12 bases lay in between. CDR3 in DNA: TGTGCCAGCAGTGAATCCCGGGGTAGTGCTAATGAAAAACTGTTTTTT. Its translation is CASSESRGSANEKLFF. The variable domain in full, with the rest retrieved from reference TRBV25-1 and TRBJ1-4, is EADIYQTPRYLVIGTGKKITLECSQTMGHDKMYWYQQDPGMELHLIHYSYGVNSTEKGDLSSESTVSRIRTEHFPLTLESARPSHTSQYLCASSESRGSANEKLFFGSGTQLSVL.

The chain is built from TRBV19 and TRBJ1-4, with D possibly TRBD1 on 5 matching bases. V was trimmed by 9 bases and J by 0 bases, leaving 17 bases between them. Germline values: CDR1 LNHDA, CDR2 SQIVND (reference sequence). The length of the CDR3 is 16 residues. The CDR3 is CASQPRGEATNEKLFF. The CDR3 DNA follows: TGTGCCAGCCAACCGCGGGGGGAGGCAACTAATGAAAAACTGTTTTTT.

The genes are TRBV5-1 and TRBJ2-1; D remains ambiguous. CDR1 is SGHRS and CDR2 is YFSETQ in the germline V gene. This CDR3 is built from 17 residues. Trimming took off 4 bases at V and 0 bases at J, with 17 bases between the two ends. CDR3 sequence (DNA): TGCGCCAGCAGCACCTCACTAACCGTGAGCTCCTACAATGAGCAGTTCTTC. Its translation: CASSTSLTVSSYNEQFF. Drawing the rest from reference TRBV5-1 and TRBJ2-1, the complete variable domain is KAGVTQTPRYLIKTRGQQVTLSCSPISGHRSVSWYQQTPGQGLQFLFEYFSETQRNKGNFPGRFSGRQFSNSRSEMNVSTLELGDSALYLCASSTSLTVSSYNEQFFGPGTRLTVL.

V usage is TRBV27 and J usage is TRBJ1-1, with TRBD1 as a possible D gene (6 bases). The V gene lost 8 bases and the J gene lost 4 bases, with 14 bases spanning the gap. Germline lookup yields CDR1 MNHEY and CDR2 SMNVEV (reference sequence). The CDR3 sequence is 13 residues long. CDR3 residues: CASGQQGRTEAFF. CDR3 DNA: TGTGCCAGCGGGCAACAGGGACGCACTGAAGCTTTCTTT.

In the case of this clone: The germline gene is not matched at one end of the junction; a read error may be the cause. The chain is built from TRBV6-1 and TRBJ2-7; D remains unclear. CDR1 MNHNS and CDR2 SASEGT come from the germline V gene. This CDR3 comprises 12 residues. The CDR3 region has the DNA TGTGCCAGCAGTGATGGTCCTTACGAGCAGTGCTTC. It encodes CASSDGPYEQCF.

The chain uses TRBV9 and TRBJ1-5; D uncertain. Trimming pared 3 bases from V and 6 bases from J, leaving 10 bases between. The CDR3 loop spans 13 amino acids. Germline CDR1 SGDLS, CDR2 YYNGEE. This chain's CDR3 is CASSAGPGQPQHF. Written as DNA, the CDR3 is TGTGCCAGCAGCGCCGGGCCCGGTCAGCCCCAGCATTTT.